This T cell receptor beta chain originates from a study of blood T cell repertoires in COVID-19. Original processing notes: Researchers report that nucleated cell counts were estimated from reference gene primer amplification. Using immunoSEQ multiplex PCR, the repertoire was profiled, and TCRdb retains in-frame clones only, with some absent. V, J and clone size were drawn from that table, and D and trimming were deduced from the DNA. Found here are some 260,000 clones, 88% of them singletons; the top ten hold about 9.4%. Trimming left V 0 bases short and J 5 bases short, with 11 bases between. This CDR3 comprises 14 residues. Germline-derived CDR1 and CDR2 are SGHDT and YYEEEE.

Input material: peripheral blood. The source is a woman between 65 and 79 years old with COVID-19, enrolled during active disease. The chain carries TRBV5-6 and TRBJ1-2, with a weak D call TRBD1 (5 bases). The CDR3 spells CASSLVQGIYGYTF. In DNA, the CDR3 is TGTGCCAGCAGCTTGGTCCAGGGTATTTATGGCTACACCTTC.